This T cell receptor beta chain is drawn from a study of blood T cell repertoires in COVID-19. Across the study: The United States, Italy and Spain provided the acute and convalescent COVID-19 samples.

Seattle researchers signed up patients amid active infection and tracked them longitudinally. The V gene's germline CDR1 is SGHAT and CDR2 FQNNGV. The CDR3 totals 16 residues. J lost 7 bases, V lost 2 bases, and 9 bases had no gene match. In the original workflow: Amplification of reference gene primers was used by the study to estimate nucleated cell counts. TCRdb keeps only in-frame clones here, not all; method: immunoSEQ multiplex PCR. Clone size and V and J calls were adopted from that table, with D and trimming inferred from the DNA. The profile covers about 170,000 clones, with about 88% appearing a single time and around 2.5% taken by the ten largest. This clone came up a few times.

Sequenced: peripheral blood. The clonotype originates from a woman aged 80 or older with COVID-19, enrolled during active disease. The chain uses TRBV11-2 and TRBJ1-4; 8 nucleotides agree with TRBD1. Here the CDR3 reads CASSLRRQGRSEKLFF. The CDR3 DNA sequence: TGTGCCAGCAGCTTAAGACGACAGGGGCGATCTGAAAAACTGTTTTTT. Drawing the rest from reference TRBV11-2 and TRBJ1-4, the complete variable domain is EAGVAQSPRYKIIEKRQSVAFWCNPISGHATLYWYQQILGQGPKLLIQFQNNGVVDDSQLPKDRFSAERLKGVDSTLKIQPAKLEDSAVYLCASSLRRQGRSEKLFFGSGTQLSVL.